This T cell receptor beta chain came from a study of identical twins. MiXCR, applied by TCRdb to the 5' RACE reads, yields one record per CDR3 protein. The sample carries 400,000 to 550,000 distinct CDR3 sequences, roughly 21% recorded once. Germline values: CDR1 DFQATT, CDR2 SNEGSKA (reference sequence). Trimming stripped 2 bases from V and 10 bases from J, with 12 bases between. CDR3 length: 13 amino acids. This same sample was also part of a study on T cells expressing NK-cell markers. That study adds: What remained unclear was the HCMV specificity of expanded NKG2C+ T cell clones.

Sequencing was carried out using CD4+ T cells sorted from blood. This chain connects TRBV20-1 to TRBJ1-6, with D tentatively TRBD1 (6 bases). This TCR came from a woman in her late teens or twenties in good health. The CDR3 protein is CSARIGGVSPLHF. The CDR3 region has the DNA TGCAGTGCTAGAATCGGGGGCGTATCACCCCTCCACTTT.